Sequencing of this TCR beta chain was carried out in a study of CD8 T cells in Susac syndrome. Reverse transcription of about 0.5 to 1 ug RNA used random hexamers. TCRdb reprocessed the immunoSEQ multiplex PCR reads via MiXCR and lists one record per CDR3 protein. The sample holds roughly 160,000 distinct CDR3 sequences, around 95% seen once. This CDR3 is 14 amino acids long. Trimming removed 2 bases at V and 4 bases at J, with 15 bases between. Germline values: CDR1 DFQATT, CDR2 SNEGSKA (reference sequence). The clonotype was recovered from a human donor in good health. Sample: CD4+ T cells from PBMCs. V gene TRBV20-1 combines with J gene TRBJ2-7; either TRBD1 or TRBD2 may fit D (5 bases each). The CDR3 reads CSARNLRGEYEQYF. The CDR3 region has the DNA TGCAGTGCTAGAAACCTTAGGGGAGAGTACGAGCAGTACTTC.